This T cell receptor (beta chain) comes out of a study of control samples from healthy donors and cancer patients. TCRdb keeps only in-frame clones here, not all; method: immunoSEQ multiplex PCR. The table shows about 130,000 clones, with around 93% occurring only once. V lost 7 bases and J lost 4, with 19 bases in between. CDR1 is SQVTM and CDR2 is ANQGSEA in the germline V gene. The CDR3 is 14 residues long. This sequence joins TRBV29-1 and TRBJ1-1, with a possible D match to TRBD1 (5 bases). The clonotype originates from a woman between 45 and 65 years old in good health. The sequenced sample consisted of blood. In DNA form, the CDR3 reads TGCAGCGCGAGGGGCGCGGGGGGTAGCACTGAAGCTTTCTTT. Protein product: CSARGAGGSTEAFF.